A few counts support the clone carrying this T cell receptor (beta chain). Its antigen is as yet unknown. Isolation yielded PBMCs, at least 6.5 million per sample, in every case. This sample was taken from a study of blood T cells in healthy people across ages. Study-wide results and limits: Researchers report that TCR beta diversity correlated strongly with naive T cell percentage.

Using a J-beta primer mix together with a sample-barcoded 5' primer, a second PCR was run for 7 to 11 cycles. The template-switch adaptor, which had 12 random nucleotides, put a tag on each cDNA molecule. Via MiXCR, TCRdb re-called the 5' RACE reads, giving one row per CDR3 protein. The sample consists of about 2 million distinct CDR3 sequences, just under 50% of them appearing once. This clonotype originated in a woman in her forties in good health. Sequenced sample: blood.

This CDR3 reads CASSLDVGQYSYEQYF. The CDR3 DNA follows: TGCGCCAGCAGCTTGGACGTCGGACAGTACTCCTACGAGCAGTACTTC. The J gene is TRBJ2-7, the V gene TRBV5-1; tentatively, D is TRBD1 (6 bases). The CDR3 extends over 16 amino acids. V dropped 0 bases and J dropped 0 bases, with 13 bases sitting between them. Per the germline V gene, CDR1 is SGHRS and CDR2 is YFSETQ.